Here is one T cell receptor (beta chain) with its context. Its antigen is undetermined. Antigen-specific CD4+ T cells were expanded (with viral peptide pools) by the ViraFEST assay ahead of sequencing. The authors isolated CD4+ T cells after roughly eleven days of culture. Everyone in the study got two shots of either the BNT162b2 or mRNA-1273 vaccine. Nobody among the vaccine recipients had prior SARS-CoV-2 infection (nucleocapsid antibodies were negative). The sample comes from a study of vaccination effects on CD4 cells after COVID-19. General study findings and limits: Cross-reactivity with common cold coronaviruses was shown by only 1 of 255 vaccine-induced clones in healthy vaccinees. Marked clonal contraction was seen late after vaccination (in both infection- and vaccine-induced clones).

Germline CDR1 and CDR2: GTSNPN and SVGIG (reference sequence). With 0 bases removed from V and 7 bases from J, the gap between germline ends came to 6 bases. This CDR3 is built from 11 residues. The data were produced by immunoSEQ multiplex PCR, yet TCRdb's version contains in-frame clones alone and is incomplete. The sample has roughly 70,000 clones, about 80% seen once. This TCR came from a human donor who received a COVID-19 vaccine. The source was CD4+ T cells from PBMCs cultured with HCoV-OC43 spike peptides, collected after COVID-19 vaccination. Described subset: HCoV-OC43 spike overlapping peptide pool stimulation. The gene calls are TRBV30 and TRBJ1-2; D unresolved. The CDR3 DNA is TGTGCCTGGAGTGTAAACGTTGGCTACACCTTC. Protein sequence: CAWSVNVGYTF.